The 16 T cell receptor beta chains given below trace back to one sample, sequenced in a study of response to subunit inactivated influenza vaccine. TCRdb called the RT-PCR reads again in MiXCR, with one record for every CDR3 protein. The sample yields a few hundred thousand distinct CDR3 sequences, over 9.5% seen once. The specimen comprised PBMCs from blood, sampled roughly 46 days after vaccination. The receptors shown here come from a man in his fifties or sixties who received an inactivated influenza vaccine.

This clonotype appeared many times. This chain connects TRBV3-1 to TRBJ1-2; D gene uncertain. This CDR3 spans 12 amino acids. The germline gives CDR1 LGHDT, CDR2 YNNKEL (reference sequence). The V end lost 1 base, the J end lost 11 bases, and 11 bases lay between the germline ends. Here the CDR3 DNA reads TGTGCCAGCAGCCAAGGGACCGCCCGATACACCTTC. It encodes CASSQGTARYTF.

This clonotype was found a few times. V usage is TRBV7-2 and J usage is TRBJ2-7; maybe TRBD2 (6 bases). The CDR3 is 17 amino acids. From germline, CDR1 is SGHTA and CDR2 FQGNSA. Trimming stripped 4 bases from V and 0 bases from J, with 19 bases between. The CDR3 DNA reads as TGTGCCAGCAGCTCCCCGACCATAGCGGTGATCTCCTACGAGCAGTACTTC. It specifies CASSSPTIAVISYEQYF. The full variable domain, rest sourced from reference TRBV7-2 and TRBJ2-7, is GAGVSQSPSNKVTEKGKDVELRCDPISGHTALYWYRQSLGQGLEFLIYFQGNSAPDKSGLPSDRFSAERTGGSVSTLTIQRTQQEDSAVYLCASSSPTIAVISYEQYFGPGTRLTVT.

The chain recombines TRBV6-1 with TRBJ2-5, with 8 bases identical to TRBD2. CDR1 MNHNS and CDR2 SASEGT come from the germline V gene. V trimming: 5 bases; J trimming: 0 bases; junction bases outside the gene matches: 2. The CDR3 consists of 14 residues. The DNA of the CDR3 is TGTGCCAGCAGTAGCGGGGGTTACCAAGAGACCCAGTACTTC. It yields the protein CASSSGGYQETQYF.

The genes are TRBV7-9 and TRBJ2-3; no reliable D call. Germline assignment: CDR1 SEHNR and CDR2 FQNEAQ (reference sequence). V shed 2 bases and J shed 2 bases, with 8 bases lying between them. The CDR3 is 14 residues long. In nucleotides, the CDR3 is TGTGCCAGCAGCTTAAGTATTACCACAGATACGCAGTATTTT. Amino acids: CASSLSITTDTQYF.

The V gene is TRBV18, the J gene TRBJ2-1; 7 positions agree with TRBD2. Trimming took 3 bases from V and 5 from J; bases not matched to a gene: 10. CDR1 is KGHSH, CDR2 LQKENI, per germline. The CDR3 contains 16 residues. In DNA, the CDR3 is TGTGCCAGCTCACCGAGTCCTTTAGCGGGTCACAATGAGCAGTTCTTC. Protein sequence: CASSPSPLAGHNEQFF.

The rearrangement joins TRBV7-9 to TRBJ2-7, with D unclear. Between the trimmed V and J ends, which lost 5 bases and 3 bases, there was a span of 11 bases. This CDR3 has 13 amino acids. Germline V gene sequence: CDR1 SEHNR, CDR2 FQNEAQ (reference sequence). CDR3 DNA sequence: TGTGCCAGCAGCGTCCCGTTGTTCTACGAGCAGTACTTC. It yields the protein CASSVPLFYEQYF.

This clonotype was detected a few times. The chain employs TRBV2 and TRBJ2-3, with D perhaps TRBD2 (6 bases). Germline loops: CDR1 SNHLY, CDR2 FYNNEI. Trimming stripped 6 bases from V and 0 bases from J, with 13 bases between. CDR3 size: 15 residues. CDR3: CASSQGSGSTDTQYF. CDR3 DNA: TGTGCCAGCAGCCAGGGTAGCGGTAGCACAGATACGCAGTATTTT.

CDR3 loop: CASSVVWGTGAEAFF. Here the CDR3 DNA reads TGTGCCAGCAGCGTAGTGTGGGGGACAGGCGCTGAAGCTTTCTTT. The J gene is TRBJ1-1, the V gene TRBV9, with 8 bases fitting TRBD1. This CDR3 is 15 amino acids long. Germline assignment: CDR1 SGDLS and CDR2 YYNGEE. V lost 0 bases and J lost 6; bases outside the gene matches: 7.

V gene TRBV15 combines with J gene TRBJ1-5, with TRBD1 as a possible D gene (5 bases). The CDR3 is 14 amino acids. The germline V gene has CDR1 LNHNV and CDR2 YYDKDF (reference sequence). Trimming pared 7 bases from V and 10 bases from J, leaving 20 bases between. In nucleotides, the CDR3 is TGTGCCACCATCAGGGACGGGGAGGGGAAACCCCAGCATTTT. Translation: CATIRDGEGKPQHF.

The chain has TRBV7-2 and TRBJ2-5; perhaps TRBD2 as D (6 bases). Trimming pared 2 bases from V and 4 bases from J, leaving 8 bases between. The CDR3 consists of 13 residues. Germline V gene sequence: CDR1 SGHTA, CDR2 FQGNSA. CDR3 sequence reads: CASSLKRVETQYF. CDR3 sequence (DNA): TGTGCCAGCAGCTTAAAGCGGGTAGAGACCCAGTACTTC. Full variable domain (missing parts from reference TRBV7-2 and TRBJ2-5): GAGVSQSPSNKVTEKGKDVELRCDPISGHTALYWYRQSLGQGLEFLIYFQGNSAPDKSGLPSDRFSAERTGGSVSTLTIQRTQQEDSAVYLCASSLKRVETQYFGPGTRLLVL.

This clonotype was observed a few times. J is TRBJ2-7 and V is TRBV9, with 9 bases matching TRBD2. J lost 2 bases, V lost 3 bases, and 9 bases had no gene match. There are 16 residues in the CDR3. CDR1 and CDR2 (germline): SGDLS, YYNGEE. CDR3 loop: CASSGSGTSRPYEQYF. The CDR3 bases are TGTGCCAGCAGCGGCTCCGGGACTAGCAGGCCCTACGAGCAGTACTTC.

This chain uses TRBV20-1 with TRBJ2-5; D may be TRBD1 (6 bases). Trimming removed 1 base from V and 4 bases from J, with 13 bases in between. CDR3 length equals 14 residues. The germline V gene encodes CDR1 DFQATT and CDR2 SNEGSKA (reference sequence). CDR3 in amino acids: CSARAGARGETQYF. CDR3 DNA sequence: TGCAGTGCTAGAGCTGGGGCCAGGGGAGAGACCCAGTACTTC.

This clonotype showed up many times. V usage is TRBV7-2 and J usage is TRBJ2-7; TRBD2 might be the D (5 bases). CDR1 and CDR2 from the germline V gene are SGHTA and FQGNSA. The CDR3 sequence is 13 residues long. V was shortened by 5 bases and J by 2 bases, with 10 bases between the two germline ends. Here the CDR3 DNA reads TGTGCCAGCAGCCCCGGGAACGCCTACGAGCAGTACTTC. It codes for CASSPGNAYEQYF.

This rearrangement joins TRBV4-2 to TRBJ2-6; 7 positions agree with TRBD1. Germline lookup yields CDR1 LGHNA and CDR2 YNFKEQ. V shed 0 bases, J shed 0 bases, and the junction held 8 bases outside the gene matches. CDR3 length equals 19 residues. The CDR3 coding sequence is TGTGCCAGCAGCCAAGATAGACAGGGCTACGCCTCTGGGGCCAACGTCCTGACTTTC. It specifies CASSQDRQGYASGANVLTF.

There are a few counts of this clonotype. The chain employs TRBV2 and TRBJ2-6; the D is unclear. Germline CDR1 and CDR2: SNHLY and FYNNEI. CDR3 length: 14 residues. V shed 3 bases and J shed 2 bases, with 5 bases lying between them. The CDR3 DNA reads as TGTGCCAGCAGTGAGAGTACTGGGGCCAACGTCCTGACTTTC. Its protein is CASSESTGANVLTF.

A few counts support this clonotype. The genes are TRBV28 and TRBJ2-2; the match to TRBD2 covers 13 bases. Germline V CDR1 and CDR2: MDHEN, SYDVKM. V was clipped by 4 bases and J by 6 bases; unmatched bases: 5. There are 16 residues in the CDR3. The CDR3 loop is CASSSQLAGGSGELFF. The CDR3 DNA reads TGTGCCAGCAGTTCTCAACTAGCGGGAGGGTCCGGGGAGCTGTTTTTT.